A single T cell receptor beta chain is shown here with its context. Its antigen remains unidentified. Per-nucleotide qualities are absent, and no much larger clonotype sits a single base away. This sample is part of a study of blood T cell repertoires in COVID-19 (dated by TCRdb to the early 2020s). General notes on the study: Samples covering the acute and convalescent phases of COVID-19 were provided by collaborators in the United States, Italy and Spain. The material from the prospective study consisted of cDNA or gDNA derived from T cells, B-cell-depleted T cells, or PBMCs. Subjects who had been exposed to COVID-19, were actively infected with it, or had recovered from it provided the deeply sampled blood TCRbeta repertoires that made up the dataset. The repertoires were released in a freely available public database meant as a resource for research on the immune response to SARS-CoV-2. Samples were obtained from the ongoing ImmuneRACE study (first 160 participants) and from some 1,300 subjects provided by 6 global collaborators. Sample metadata almost always included a de-identified subject ID, COVID-19 status, age in years and sex. Where HLA class I and class II types were available, the types were taken from metadata supplied by the sample provider, not from assay-based typing. Results the study describes overall, beyond this receptor: The amount of clinical and demographic metadata varied by source and participant and was provided uncurated.

TCRbeta CDR3 regions were amplified from genomic DNA using the immunoSEQ Assay, a bias-controlled multiplex PCR. In the original analysis: Nucleated cell counts per sample were estimated from amplification of reference gene primers within the assay. To quantify the absolute abundance of each unique TCRbeta CDR3 rearrangement, sequence reads were collapsed and filtered. For each sample, productive Simpson clonality was calculated as the square root of Simpson's diversity index over productive rearrangements. Drawn from immuneACCESS, this table holds only the in-frame rearrangements with V and J called that TCRdb kept. Clones are partly lost; checked studies trace under half to an unresolved V gene and leave the rest unexplained. Clone size and V and J calls were adopted from that table, with D and trimming inferred from the DNA. A total of 70,000 to 90,000 clones appear in this sample, 88% of them only once. Around 40% of the sample rests with the top ten.

The collaborating institutions used their own protocols to collect whole blood in K2EDTA tubes. For TCRbeta analysis, collaborators shipped samples as frozen whole blood, isolated PBMCs, or DNA extracted from either of those sample types. Sequencing used peripheral blood. The clonotype comes from a human donor in a cohort sampled during active COVID-19.

The sequence in DNA is TGTGCCAGCAGTGATACGGCAGATACGCAGTATTTT. Translated, this gives CASSDTADTQYF. Recombination connected TRBV2 to TRBJ2-3; the D gene is unclear. V is shortened by 3 bases, J by 4 bases, and the region joining them spans 5 bases. From the cysteine up to the phenylalanine, the CDR3 has a length of 12 residues. This entry keeps only the CDR3 DNA: 36 bases, framed from base 1. CDR1 and CDR2, per the germline V gene, are SNHLY and FYNNEI.